Following are 8 T cell receptor beta chains from one sample sequenced in a study of regulatory T cells in long-lasting Graves disease. Investigators prepared the TCR beta libraries by applying iRepertoire HTBI primers and Arm-PCR of CDR3 regions. TCRdb re-called the multiplex PCR reads with MiXCR, one entry per CDR3 protein. There are 600,000 to 650,000 distinct CDR3 sequences in the sample; roughly 15% occur only once, and 15% to 20% lies in the top ten. Described time point: newly diagnosed GD, antithyroid drugs for less than 3 months. RNA from PBMCs was the source of the TCR library. These data also featured in a second study, about T cells in Graves' hyperthyroidism and ophthalmopathy.

The material sequenced was peripheral blood mononuclear cells (PBMCs), taken at new diagnosis, from a patient treated with antithyroid drugs. The receptor source for this set is a young woman with Graves disease.

This clonotype was seen only a few times. The chain combines TRBV5-1 with TRBJ1-2; D possibly corresponds to TRBD1 (5 bases). CDR1 SGHRS and CDR2 YFSETQ come from the germline V gene. V lost 0 bases and J lost 5, with 11 bases in between. The CDR3 spans 14 residues. The CDR3 protein is CASSLVGGSYGYTF. Here the CDR3 DNA reads TGCGCCAGCAGCTTGGTTGGGGGGAGTTATGGCTACACCTTC. The variable domain in full, completed from reference TRBV5-1 and TRBJ1-2, reads KAGVTQTPRYLIKTRGQQVTLSCSPISGHRSVSWYQQTPGQGLQFLFEYFSETQRNKGNFPGRFSGRQFSNSRSEMNVSTLELGDSALYLCASSLVGGSYGYTFGSGTRLTVV.

This clonotype was detected a few times. The V and J genes are TRBV19 and TRBJ1-2, with a possible D match to TRBD1 (5 bases). The germline V and J ends were trimmed by 3 bases and 3 bases, with 14 bases remaining between them. Germline CDR1 is LNHDA and CDR2 is SQIVND (reference sequence). The CDR3 contains 15 residues. For the CDR3, the DNA is TGTGCCAGTAGTATCCCCTGGGGCAGAGACTATGGCTACACCTTC. Translating it yields CASSIPWGRDYGYTF.

The V gene is TRBV15, the J gene TRBJ2-7; the match to TRBD2 covers 10 bases. Per the germline V gene, CDR1 is LNHNV and CDR2 is YYDKDF (reference sequence). The CDR3 is 16 residues long. V gave up 0 bases and J gave up 5 bases; unmatched junction bases: 7. The CDR3 loop is CATSRDQGTSVNEQYF. The CDR3, as DNA: TGTGCCACCAGCAGAGATCAAGGGACTAGCGTGAACGAGCAGTACTTC.

This chain joins TRBV11-2 and TRBJ1-4, with 7 bases that match TRBD1. Germline-derived CDR1 and CDR2 are SGHAT and FQNNGV. This CDR3 is 17 amino acids long. V gave up 6 bases and J gave up 0 bases; unmatched junction bases: 10. This CDR3 is CASRAETGIATNEKLFF. The CDR3 DNA is TGTGCCAGCAGGGCTGAGACAGGGATTGCAACTAATGAAAAACTGTTTTTT.

This rearrangement joins TRBV30 to TRBJ2-3, with unresolved D. Trimming stripped 5 bases from V and 0 bases from J, with 6 bases between. Germline assignment: CDR1 GTSNPN and CDR2 SVGIG (reference sequence). The CDR3 loop spans 12 amino acids. The CDR3 is CAWGLSTDTQYF. The CDR3 DNA follows: TGTGCCTGGGGCCTTAGCACAGATACGCAGTATTTT.

There are a few counts of this clonotype. V is TRBV28 and J is TRBJ1-3; 7 bases agree with TRBD1. Per germline, CDR1 MDHEN and CDR2 SYDVKM. The CDR3 is 18 residues long. V lost 6 bases to trimming and J lost 8 bases; unmatched junction nucleotides: 22. Here the CDR3 reads CASRPMKTHRDSSHTIYF. CDR3 sequence (DNA): TGTGCCAGCAGGCCGATGAAGACCCACCGGGACAGTTCGCACACCATATATTTT.

Remarks on this clonotype: A much larger clone lies one base from this, so it may be a read error. This rearrangement joins TRBV25-1 to TRBJ2-7; D is perhaps TRBD1 (6 bases). The V gene lost 8 bases and the J gene lost 1 base, with 9 bases spanning the gap. CDR3 length: 12 residues. CDR1 is MGHDK, CDR2 SYGVNS, per germline. CDR3 nucleotide sequence: TGTGCCAGCGGGGACATATCCTACGAGCAGTACTTC. This gives the protein CASGDISYEQYF.

This clonotype was detected many times. CDR3 loop: CASSPIAGVGNEQFF. The CDR3 region has the DNA TGTGCCAGCAGTCCAATAGCGGGAGTAGGCAATGAGCAGTTCTTC. V usage is TRBV2 and J usage is TRBJ2-1, with 9 bases aligning to TRBD2. The germline CDR1 and CDR2 sequences are SNHLY and FYNNEI. The CDR3 contains 15 residues. Trimming at V came to 5 bases and at J to 6 bases, leaving 8 bases not matched to a gene. Full variable domain (rest looked up from reference TRBV2 and TRBJ2-1): EPEVTQTPSHQVTQMGQEVILRCVPISNHLYFYWYRQILGQKVEFLVSFYNNEISEKSEIFDDQFSVERPDGSNFTLKIRSTKLEDSAMYFCASSPIAGVGNEQFFGPGTRLTVL.